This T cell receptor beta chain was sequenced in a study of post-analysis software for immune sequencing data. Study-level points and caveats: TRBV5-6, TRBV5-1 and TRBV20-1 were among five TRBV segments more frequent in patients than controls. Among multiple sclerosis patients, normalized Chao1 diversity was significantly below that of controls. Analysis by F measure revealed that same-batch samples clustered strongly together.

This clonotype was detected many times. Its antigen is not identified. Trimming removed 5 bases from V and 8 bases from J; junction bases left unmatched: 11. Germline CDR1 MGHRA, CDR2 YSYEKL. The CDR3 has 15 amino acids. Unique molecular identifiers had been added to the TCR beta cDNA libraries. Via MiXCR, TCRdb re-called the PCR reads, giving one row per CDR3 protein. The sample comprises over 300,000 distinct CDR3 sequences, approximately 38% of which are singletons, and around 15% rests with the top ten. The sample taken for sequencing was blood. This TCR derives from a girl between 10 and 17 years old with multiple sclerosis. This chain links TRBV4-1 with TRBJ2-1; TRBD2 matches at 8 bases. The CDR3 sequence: CASSVGLAPKDEQFF. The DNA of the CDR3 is TGCGCCAGCAGCGTAGGACTAGCCCCAAAGGATGAGCAGTTCTTC.